One and the same sample provided the 26 T cell receptor beta chains below, sequenced in a study of CD8+ T cells in alopecia areata. cDNA reverse transcribed from extracted RNA served as the sequencing template. Only in-frame clones appear in the TCRdb table, and some are missing; sequencing was by immunoSEQ multiplex PCR. The sample has more than 200,000 clones; less than 65% are singletons. Specified treatment: oral pan-JAK inhibitor, 5-10 mg twice daily. Sequencing used CD4+ T cells sorted from blood, obtained at week 4, from a patient treated with tofacitinib. The receptor source for this set is a human donor with alopecia areata.

This clone was observed a few times. This rearrangement joins TRBV30 to TRBJ1-5, with D possibly matching TRBD1 (5 bases). This CDR3 region has 15 residues. The ends were cut back, 3 bases at V and 0 bases at J, with 12 bases in the middle. The V gene's germline CDR1 is GTSNPN and CDR2 SVGIG (reference sequence). CDR3 sequence: CAWRPGGNSNQPQHF. The CDR3 DNA reads as TGTGCCTGGAGACCGGGGGGAAATAGCAATCAGCCCCAGCATTTT. The full variable domain, in which reference TRBV30 and TRBJ1-5 provide the parts outside the CDR3, is SQTIHQWPATLVQPVGSPLSLECTVEGTSNPNLYWYRQAAGRGLQLLFYSVGIGQISSEVPQNLSASRPQDRQFILSSKKLLLSDSGFYLCAWRPGGNSNQPQHFGDGTRLSIL.

V gene TRBV19 combines with J gene TRBJ1-1; 7 bases map to TRBD1. The CDR3 covers 15 residues. J gave up 0 bases and V 0 bases, and 1 base lay outside the gene matches. Germline V gene lookup returns CDR1 LNHDA and CDR2 SQIVND (reference sequence). CDR3 residues: CASSIEGQMNTEAFF. CDR3 in DNA: TGTGCCAGTAGTATAGAGGGACAGATGAACACTGAAGCTTTCTTT.

The chain combines TRBV5-1 with TRBJ1-2; tentatively, D is TRBD1 (6 bases). The V end lost 4 bases, the J end lost 4 bases, and 14 bases lay between the germline ends. The V gene's germline CDR1 is SGHRS and CDR2 YFSETQ. The CDR3 contains 14 residues. The CDR3 protein is CASSAPGDPYGYTF. In DNA, the CDR3 is TGCGCCAGCAGCGCCCCAGGGGACCCCTATGGCTACACCTTC.

The rearrangement links TRBV7-2 to TRBJ1-4, with D hard to call. Trimming pared 4 bases from V and 8 bases from J, leaving 17 bases between. CDR1 and CDR2 (germline): SGHTA, FQGNSA. The CDR3 length is 15 residues. CDR3 coding DNA: TGTGCCAGCAGCTCCAGAACTAGGGAGTACGAAAAACTGTTTTTT. This translates into CASSSRTREYEKLFF.

The chain recombines TRBV4-2 with TRBJ2-1; D remains unclear. Germline V CDR1 and CDR2: LGHNA, YNFKEQ. This CDR3 contains 16 residues. Trimming stripped 0 bases from V and 0 bases from J, with 9 bases between. The CDR3 region has the DNA TGTGCCAGCAGCCAAGATCTCCCAGGCTCCTACAATGAGCAGTTCTTC. Amino acid sequence: CASSQDLPGSYNEQFF.

The V call is TRBV30, the J call TRBJ1-2; D might be TRBD1 (5 bases). Germline V lookup: CDR1 GTSNPN, CDR2 SVGIG (reference sequence). Deletions cut 0 bases from V and 2 bases from J, with 7 bases between. This CDR3 contains 13 residues. In DNA form, the CDR3 reads TGTGCCTGGAGTGTAAAGGGGAACTATGGCTACACCTTC. Residues: CAWSVKGNYGYTF.

The chain is built from TRBV13 and TRBJ2-7; TRBD2 aligns across 7 bases. CDR1 is PRHDT and CDR2 is FYEKMQ in the germline V gene (reference sequence). Germline trimming cut 0 bases from V and 5 bases from J; bases unmatched to any gene: 7. The CDR3 totals 15 residues. This chain's CDR3 is CASSLGRRLADEQYF. The DNA for the CDR3 is TGTGCCAGCAGCTTAGGGAGGCGACTAGCTGACGAGCAGTACTTC.

The rearrangement links TRBV5-1 to TRBJ2-3; 9 bases are shared with TRBD1. From germline, CDR1 is SGHRS and CDR2 YFSETQ. V shed 3 bases and J 1 base; nucleotides not matched to a gene: 6. CDR3 size: 16 residues. The CDR3 DNA reads TGCGCCAGCAGCTGGGCCGGGACAGGGCGCACAGATACGCAGTATTTT. It codes for CASSWAGTGRTDTQYF.

The chain has TRBV7-8 and TRBJ1-1; D is uncertain. The CDR3 covers 14 residues. Germline V lookup: CDR1 SGHVS, CDR2 FQNEAQ. V dropped 3 bases and J dropped 2 bases, with 10 bases sitting between them. The CDR3, as DNA: TGTGCCAGCAGCTTTTACACGGCAAACACTGAAGCTTTCTTT. Its protein is CASSFYTANTEAFF.

The chain recombines TRBV9 with TRBJ2-5, with 9 bases aligning to TRBD2. The germline V gene encodes CDR1 SGDLS and CDR2 YYNGEE. The CDR3 is made up of 15 amino acids. With 2 bases clipped from V and 4 bases from J, the junction kept 6 bases outside the gene matches. The CDR3 nucleotides are TGTGCCAGCAGCGTGGCGGGGGGGCCAGGAGAGACCCAGTACTTC. Its protein product is CASSVAGGPGETQYF.

This clone came up a few times. CDR3 region: CASSLGSLAGPYNEQFF. CDR3 DNA: TGTGCCAGCAGCTTGGGCAGTCTAGCGGGGCCCTACAATGAGCAGTTCTTC. The chain uses TRBV5-4 and TRBJ2-1; 9 nucleotides match TRBD2. V lost 0 bases and J lost 2; bases outside the gene matches: 6. Germline values: CDR1 SGHNT, CDR2 YYREEE (reference sequence). This CDR3 has 17 residues.

V usage is TRBV6-5 and J usage is TRBJ2-4; the D gene is possibly TRBD1 (6 bases). Germline V gene lookup returns CDR1 MNHEY and CDR2 SVGAGI. Trimming shortened V by 5 bases and J by 3 bases, and 11 bases separated the two germline ends. This CDR3 region has 14 residues. CDR3: CASSRSTGKNIQYF. The DNA of the CDR3 is TGTGCCAGCAGTCGTTCGACAGGCAAAAACATTCAGTACTTC.

The chain employs TRBV9 and TRBJ1-3; D unclear. Germline V gene lookup returns CDR1 SGDLS and CDR2 YYNGEE. This CDR3 has 15 residues. V was trimmed by 0 bases and J by 0 bases, leaving 7 bases between them. In DNA, the CDR3 is TGTGCCAGCAGCGTAGATCTGGTCTCTGGAAACACCATATATTTT. This sequence encodes CASSVDLVSGNTIYF.

Only one count was recorded for this clone. The chain links TRBV5-1 to TRBJ1-5; D not resolved. The CDR3 length is 14 residues. Trimming stripped 4 bases from V and 2 bases from J, with 10 bases between. Germline loops: CDR1 SGHRS, CDR2 YFSETQ. The DNA of the CDR3 is TGCGCCAGCAGCCAGGCTGGAGGCAATCAGCCCCAGCATTTT. Translated: CASSQAGGNQPQHF.

The rearrangement joins TRBV5-1 to TRBJ1-6, with D unresolved. Germline V gives CDR1 SGHRS, CDR2 YFSETQ. Trimming cost V 0 bases and J 8 bases, with 12 bases left between them. The CDR3 loop spans 15 amino acids. The CDR3 DNA follows: TGCGCCAGCAGCTTGGATGGAGGGATGGATTCACCCCTCCACTTT. This gives the protein CASSLDGGMDSPLHF. Variable domain in full (rest from reference TRBV5-1 and TRBJ1-6): KAGVTQTPRYLIKTRGQQVTLSCSPISGHRSVSWYQQTPGQGLQFLFEYFSETQRNKGNFPGRFSGRQFSNSRSEMNVSTLELGDSALYLCASSLDGGMDSPLHFGNGTRLTVT.

This chain links TRBV25-1 with TRBJ2-1; perhaps TRBD1 as D (6 bases). CDR1 and CDR2 (germline): MGHDK, SYGVNS. Trimming removed 3 bases from V and 3 bases from J, with 15 bases in between. This CDR3 has 16 amino acids. The CDR3 protein is CASSDERNRVYNEQFF. DNA of the CDR3: TGTGCCAGCAGTGACGAACGAAACAGGGTCTACAATGAGCAGTTCTTC.

V is TRBV27 and J is TRBJ2-6, with 9 bases lining up with TRBD1. This CDR3 spans 17 amino acids. Trimming removed 8 bases from V and 0 bases from J; junction bases left unmatched: 8. In germline, CDR1 is MNHEY, CDR2 SMNVEV (reference sequence). The CDR3: CASSPGQGLSGANVLTF. As DNA, the CDR3 is TGTGCCAGCTCACCGGGACAGGGACTCTCTGGGGCCAACGTCCTGACTTTC.

V gene TRBV29-1 combines with J gene TRBJ2-1, with D possibly TRBD1 on 6 matching bases. CDR1 is SQVTM, CDR2 ANQGSEA, per germline. This CDR3 is 13 amino acids long. V lost 6 bases to trimming and J lost 3 bases, with 12 bases between them. CDR3 protein: CSVPGVGYNEQFF. The DNA for the CDR3 is TGCAGCGTGCCAGGGGTAGGCTACAATGAGCAGTTCTTC.

As to this clone: The junction departs from germline at one end; a sequencing error may be responsible. The chain uses TRBV6-5 and TRBJ2-5, with 8 bases aligning to TRBD1. The CDR3 consists of 14 residues. The germline gives CDR1 MNHEY, CDR2 SVGAGI. CDR3: CASSRGQAQGTQYF. The DNA of the CDR3 is TGTGCCAGCAGCAGGGGACAGGCGCAAGGGACCCAGTACTTC.

The chain is built from TRBV4-2 and TRBJ2-5, with D perhaps TRBD1 or TRBD2 (5 bases each). Germline assignment: CDR1 LGHNA and CDR2 YNFKEQ. V dropped 4 bases and J dropped 1 base, with 13 bases sitting between them. The CDR3 is 15 residues long. Written as DNA, the CDR3 is TGTGCCAGCAGCCTCTGGGACCATACCCAAGAGACCCAGTACTTC. This translates into CASSLWDHTQETQYF.

In regard to this clone: Other DNA sequences of this sample code for an identical CDR3. The chain carries TRBV29-1 and TRBJ1-1; 11 bases align to TRBD1. In germline, CDR1 is SQVTM, CDR2 ANQGSEA. This CDR3 has 14 residues. With V trimmed by 6 bases and J by 1 base, 4 bases remained unmatched. The CDR3 nucleotides read TGCAGCGTGGGGACAGGGGGTCGGAACACTGAAGCTTTCTTT. It is translated as CSVGTGGRNTEAFF.

The chain is built from TRBV29-1 and TRBJ1-1; D unclear. The CDR3 loop spans 12 amino acids. Germline CDR1 is SQVTM and CDR2 is ANQGSEA. V was clipped by 4 bases and J by 3 bases, with 9 bases between them. The CDR3 loop is CSVVGIDTEAFF. Here the CDR3 DNA reads TGCAGCGTTGTAGGGATCGACACTGAAGCTTTCTTT.

This chain links TRBV13 with TRBJ2-4; the D is unclear. From germline, CDR1 is PRHDT and CDR2 FYEKMQ (reference sequence). The CDR3 runs to 15 residues. V lost 4 bases and J lost 0, with 10 bases in between. The CDR3 reads CASSSPRLAKNIQYF. The CDR3 nucleotides are TGTGCCAGCAGCTCTCCCCGTCTAGCCAAAAACATTCAGTACTTC.

Notes on this clone: At one end the junction does not follow the germline gene, possibly because of a read error. This chain uses TRBV7-7 with TRBJ2-1; D gene ambiguous. Germline V gene data show CDR1 as SSHAT and CDR2 as FNYEAQ (reference sequence). The CDR3 spans 12 residues. For the CDR3, the DNA is TGTGCTAGCAGCAACGCCCCCCATGAGCAGTTCTTC. It is translated as CASSNAPHEQFF.

The V call is TRBV4-3, the J call TRBJ2-7, with 11 bases fitting TRBD1. The trim removed 1 base at V and 6 bases at J, leaving 2 bases unmatched. This CDR3 comprises 14 residues. Germline lookup yields CDR1 LGHNA and CDR2 YSLEER. The CDR3 DNA follows: TGCGCCAGCAGCCAAGCCGGGACAGGGGGCGAGCAGTACTTC. Its translation: CASSQAGTGGEQYF.

This chain uses TRBV4-2 with TRBJ2-7; 7 positions match TRBD2. Germline CDR1 LGHNA, CDR2 YNFKEQ. The CDR3 consists of 14 residues. Trimming cost V 0 bases and J 9 bases; bases outside gene matches: 8. The chain's CDR3 is CASSQEGLLSGQYF. The CDR3 DNA reads TGTGCCAGCAGCCAAGAGGGACTACTCAGCGGGCAGTACTTC.